This entry lists 29 T cell receptor beta chains sequenced from one sample in a study of cytomegalovirus exposure and HLA in healthy donors. PCR amplification relied on 60 Vbeta primers (plus 13 Jbeta primers). Assay: immunoSEQ multiplex PCR; the TCRdb copy retains only in-frame clones and omits some. Here the sample spans 120,000 to 150,000 clones, approximately 78% being singletons. Material for sequencing was PBMCs. These receptors originate from a middle-aged woman in good health and CMV-seropositive.

This sequence joins TRBV7-2 and TRBJ1-6; D not certain. Germline CDR1 and CDR2: SGHTA and FQGNSA. The V gene lost 2 bases and the J gene lost 5 bases, with 10 bases spanning the gap. The CDR3 loop spans 15 amino acids. CDR3 residues: CASSLNGGNNSPLHF. As DNA, the CDR3 is TGTGCCAGCAGCTTAAACGGCGGGAATAATTCACCCCTCCACTTT.

The chain is built from TRBV19 and TRBJ2-7, with 7 bases identical to TRBD1. In germline, CDR1 is LNHDA, CDR2 SQIVND (reference sequence). This CDR3 has 14 residues. Trimming at V came to 2 bases and at J to 4 bases, leaving 5 bases not matched to a gene. The CDR3 protein is CASSIKQGPYEQYF. The CDR3 DNA follows: TGTGCCAGTAGTATAAAACAGGGGCCTTACGAGCAGTACTTC.

In its sample, this clone was seen once. The chain employs TRBV6-5 and TRBJ2-5, with a weak D call TRBD1 (6 bases). Trimming took 5 bases from V and 11 from J, leaving 18 bases between them. The CDR3 sequence is 13 residues long. In germline, CDR1 is MNHEY, CDR2 SVGAGI. Here the CDR3 DNA reads TGTGCCAGCAGTCGGGACACTCGTGGGGAGCAGTACTTC. Its protein is CASSRDTRGEQYF.

The chain joins TRBV7-2 to TRBJ2-2; D not resolved. Germline lookup yields CDR1 SGHTA and CDR2 FQGNSA. Trimming pared 5 bases from V and 4 bases from J, leaving 11 bases between. The CDR3 is 14 residues long. CDR3 bases: TGTGCCAGCAGCCTAAAGTCCCGCACCGGGGAGCTGTTTTTT. Encoded protein: CASSLKSRTGELFF.

The chain carries TRBV9 and TRBJ2-2; D possibly corresponds to TRBD2 (7 bases). Germline CDR1 reads SGDLS; CDR2 reads YYNGEE. Trimming took off 0 bases at V and 4 bases at J, with 13 bases between the two ends. The CDR3 runs to 16 residues. The CDR3 bases are TGTGCCAGCAGCGTAGGTGGCGGGGGCTTCACCGGGGAGCTGTTTTTT. Residues: CASSVGGGGFTGELFF. The variable domain in full, with the rest retrieved from reference TRBV9 and TRBJ2-2, is DSGVTQTPKHLITATGQRVTLRCSPRSGDLSVYWYQQSLDQGLQFLIQYYNGEERAKGNILERFSAQQFPDLHSELNLSSLELGDSALYFCASSVGGGGFTGELFFGEGSRLTVL.

J is TRBJ2-5 and V is TRBV18, with D possibly TRBD1 on 6 matching bases. Germline CDR1 reads KGHSH; CDR2 reads LQKENI. Trimming took off 6 bases at V and 5 bases at J, with 13 bases between the two ends. The CDR3 length is 13 residues. The CDR3 is CASSQGHRETQYF. DNA for the CDR3: TGTGCCAGCTCCCAGGGGCACAGGGAGACCCAGTACTTC.

The chain recombines TRBV9 with TRBJ2-5; TRBD1 matches 11 bases. CDR1 and CDR2 from the germline V gene are SGDLS and YYNGEE. There are 15 residues in the CDR3. Trimming at V came to 0 bases and at J to 5 bases, leaving 3 bases not matched to a gene. CDR3: CASSVGTGGAETQYF. In nucleotides, the CDR3 is TGTGCCAGCAGCGTAGGGACAGGGGGCGCCGAGACCCAGTACTTC. The full variable domain, rest sourced from reference TRBV9 and TRBJ2-5, is DSGVTQTPKHLITATGQRVTLRCSPRSGDLSVYWYQQSLDQGLQFLIQYYNGEERAKGNILERFSAQQFPDLHSELNLSSLELGDSALYFCASSVGTGGAETQYFGPGTRLLVL.

The chain recombines TRBV2 with TRBJ1-3, with 10 bases identical to TRBD1. Trimming took 4 bases from V and 0 from J; bases not matched to a gene: 18. This CDR3 is 21 amino acids long. Germline-derived CDR1 and CDR2 are SNHLY and FYNNEI. The CDR3 reads CASSVTPLGSRDRGSGNTIYF. The DNA of the CDR3 is TGTGCCAGCAGTGTAACCCCTTTGGGTAGCCGGGACAGGGGCTCTGGAAACACCATATATTTT.

This clone showed up just a few times. J is TRBJ2-5 and V is TRBV5-1; 8 bases match TRBD2. The end of the DNA aligns better with TRBJ2-7, so the J call may be wrong. Germline CDR1 reads SGHRS; CDR2 reads YFSETQ. The length of the CDR3 is 15 residues. CDR3 sequence: CASSYGSGGAYEQYF. Here the CDR3 DNA reads TGCGCCAGCAGCTACGGCAGCGGGGGAGCCTACGAGCAGTACTTC.

V gene TRBV27 combines with J gene TRBJ2-5; 7 bases line up with TRBD2. Losses at the gene ends were 2 bases for V and 0 bases for J; bases not matched to a gene: 12. Germline-derived CDR1 and CDR2 are MNHEY and SMNVEV (reference sequence). The CDR3 has 18 amino acids. CDR3 coding DNA: TGTGCCAGCAGTTTACCGGCGTTAACTAGCGAAGACCAAGAGACCCAGTACTTC. It specifies CASSLPALTSEDQETQYF.

This clone was observed once. The chain employs TRBV28 and TRBJ2-6, with a weak D call TRBD1 (5 bases). CDR3 length: 15 amino acids. V lost 5 bases, J lost 1 base, and 9 bases lay in between. Germline lookup yields CDR1 MDHEN and CDR2 SYDVKM. Here the CDR3 reads CASSTTGSGANVLTF. CDR3 in DNA: TGTGCCAGCAGTACCACAGGATCTGGGGCCAACGTCCTGACTTTC.

J is TRBJ2-7 and V is TRBV4-1, with a possible D match to TRBD1 (6 bases). The ends were cut back, 0 bases at V and 2 bases at J, with 20 bases in the middle. The CDR3 loop spans 18 amino acids. Germline V lookup: CDR1 MGHRA, CDR2 YSYEKL. For the CDR3, the DNA is TGCGCCAGCAGCCAAGATAGTGCCGGGACACAGGGCCCCTACGAGCAGTACTTC. Residues: CASSQDSAGTQGPYEQYF.

There are a few counts of this clone. The chain is built from TRBV27 and TRBJ2-7; maybe TRBD2 (6 bases). V lost 11 bases and J 4 bases, leaving 21 bases between the germline ends. The CDR3 is 14 residues long. Germline V gene data show CDR1 as MNHEY and CDR2 as SMNVEV (reference sequence). The CDR3, as DNA: TGTGCCTCCCTCCGACTAGTATTGTGGTACGAGCAGTACTTC. This codes for CASLRLVLWYEQYF.

This clone was recorded only once. The CDR3 protein is CASNGRENTEAFF. The CDR3 DNA reads TGTGCCAGCAACGGACGGGAGAACACTGAAGCTTTCTTT. The V and J genes are TRBV27 and TRBJ1-1; no definite D call. This CDR3 comprises 13 residues. In germline, CDR1 is MNHEY, CDR2 SMNVEV (reference sequence). The V end was cut by 7 bases, the J end by 1 base, with 10 bases between.

The CDR3 DNA sequence: TGTGCCAGCACCCCGTATGGGCCCGAAGCTTTCTTT. Its translation is CASTPYGPEAFF. The V call is TRBV6-6, the J call TRBJ1-1; D is uncertain. This CDR3 region has 12 residues. Trimming took off 7 bases at V and 8 bases at J, with 14 bases between the two ends. The germline gives CDR1 MNHNY, CDR2 SVGAGI (reference sequence).

The chain is built from TRBV9 and TRBJ2-7; D might be TRBD2 (6 bases). There are 15 residues in the CDR3. Germline V gene lookup returns CDR1 SGDLS and CDR2 YYNGEE. V gave up 4 bases and J gave up 2 bases, with 16 bases separating them. The CDR3 reads CASSPAGTAPYEQYF. For the CDR3, the DNA is TGTGCCAGCAGCCCAGCCGGGACTGCCCCCTACGAGCAGTACTTC.

The V call is TRBV5-4, the J call TRBJ2-2; the match to TRBD2 covers 10 bases. CDR3 length equals 16 residues. Germline loops: CDR1 SGHNT, CDR2 YYREEE (reference sequence). V dropped 0 bases and J dropped 4; count of bases not matched to a gene: 3. The CDR3 coding sequence is TGTGCCAGCAGCTTGGCCGGGACTAGCGTCACCGGGGAGCTGTTTTTT. Amino acid sequence: CASSLAGTSVTGELFF.

This clone was seen a handful of times. The J gene is TRBJ1-2, the V gene TRBV9; 8 bases line up with TRBD1. Trimming took 7 bases from V and 6 from J; bases not matched to a gene: 14. This CDR3 is 15 amino acids long. Germline V gives CDR1 SGDLS, CDR2 YYNGEE. The CDR3 sequence: CASGSGQGFLHGYTF. The CDR3 DNA is TGTGCCAGCGGTAGCGGACAGGGATTTCTACATGGCTACACCTTC.

The chain recombines TRBV9 with TRBJ2-6; 7 bases match TRBD1. V gave up 3 bases and J gave up 0 bases; unmatched junction bases: 9. The CDR3 sequence is 18 residues long. Germline V lookup: CDR1 SGDLS, CDR2 YYNGEE. The CDR3 DNA reads as TGTGCCAGCAGCGCCACCGGGACAGCCAACTCTGGGGCCAACGTCCTGACTTTC. It is translated as CASSATGTANSGANVLTF.

V usage is TRBV25-1 and J usage is TRBJ1-2, with 9 bases identical to TRBD1. Per germline, CDR1 MGHDK and CDR2 SYGVNS. J gave up 6 bases and V 3 bases, and 2 bases lay outside the gene matches. The CDR3 extends over 13 amino acids. The CDR3 nucleotides are TGTGCCAGCAGTGAGACAGGGGGAAATGGCTACACCTTC. Translating gives CASSETGGNGYTF.

The chain uses TRBV28 and TRBJ1-1; maybe TRBD1 (5 bases). Per germline, CDR1 MDHEN and CDR2 SYDVKM. The V end was cut by 3 bases, the J end by 3 bases, with 11 bases between. The CDR3 extends over 14 amino acids. Written as DNA, the CDR3 is TGTGCCAGCAGTTTCAGGGTAACGGACACTGAAGCTTTCTTT. Its translation: CASSFRVTDTEAFF.

The gene calls are TRBV28 and TRBJ1-5, with a possible D match to TRBD1 (5 bases). The CDR3 is 13 residues long. In germline, CDR1 is MDHEN, CDR2 SYDVKM. V was cut by 5 bases and J by 5 bases, with 10 bases left in between. CDR3 protein: CASSLPGYQPQHF. The CDR3 DNA sequence: TGTGCCAGCAGTCTTCCAGGGTATCAGCCCCAGCATTTT.

This clone has only one observation. The genes are TRBV4-2 and TRBJ2-3; a weak D match, TRBD2 (7 bases). V was shortened by 4 bases and J by 2 bases, with 13 bases between the two germline ends. Germline CDR1 LGHNA, CDR2 YNFKEQ. The CDR3 extends over 15 amino acids. CDR3 amino acids: CASSLEGGVTDTQYF. The CDR3 DNA reads as TGTGCCAGCAGCCTCGAGGGGGGGGTCACAGATACGCAGTATTTT.

The chain couples TRBV25-1 to TRBJ2-3, with 8 bases matching TRBD2. The CDR3 is 16 residues long. The junction had 8 bases not matched to a gene; V was cut back by 0 bases and J by 6 bases. Germline V gene sequence: CDR1 MGHDK, CDR2 SYGVNS. The CDR3 reads CASSEYKSGGQDTQYF. The CDR3 DNA reads TGTGCCAGCAGTGAATATAAAAGCGGGGGCCAGGATACGCAGTATTTT.

V usage is TRBV29-1 and J usage is TRBJ2-3; D not resolved. This CDR3 is built from 12 residues. CDR1 and CDR2 (germline): SQVTM, ANQGSEA. V gave up 4 bases and J gave up 3 bases, with 8 bases separating them. CDR3 region: CSVGYSTDTQYF. DNA of the CDR3: TGCAGCGTTGGGTATAGTACAGATACGCAGTATTTT.

The J gene is TRBJ1-2, the V gene TRBV7-8, with a possible D match to TRBD1 (6 bases). V was shortened by 1 base and J by 2 bases, with 8 bases between the two germline ends. There are 14 residues in the CDR3. Per germline, CDR1 SGHVS and CDR2 FQNEAQ. CDR3 sequence: CASSLGGGNYGYTF. The DNA for the CDR3 is TGTGCCAGCAGCTTAGGAGGGGGAAACTATGGCTACACCTTC.

On this clone itself: Other DNA sequences from this sample encode an identical CDR3 as well. The V call is TRBV5-1, the J call TRBJ2-1; 10 nucleotides match TRBD2. With 5 bases clipped from V and 5 bases from J, the junction kept 7 bases outside the gene matches. This CDR3 is built from 15 residues. Germline lookup yields CDR1 SGHRS and CDR2 YFSETQ. CDR3 bases: TGCGCCAGCAGTTTGCGGACTAGCGGTAACAATGAGCAGTTCTTC. It codes for CASSLRTSGNNEQFF. Using reference TRBV5-1 and TRBJ2-1 for the parts outside the CDR3, the full variable domain is KAGVTQTPRYLIKTRGQQVTLSCSPISGHRSVSWYQQTPGQGLQFLFEYFSETQRNKGNFPGRFSGRQFSNSRSEMNVSTLELGDSALYLCASSLRTSGNNEQFFGPGTRLTVL.

This clone showed up just a few times. The chain uses TRBV5-6 and TRBJ2-7; 11 nucleotides agree with TRBD1. CDR1 and CDR2 from the germline V gene are SGHDT and YYEEEE. After removal of 5 bases from V and 4 bases from J, the junction contained 11 bases not matched to a gene. This CDR3 spans 16 amino acids. CDR3 sequence: CASSWDTGTGGYEQYF. The DNA for the CDR3 is TGTGCCAGCAGTTGGGATACCGGGACAGGGGGTTACGAGCAGTACTTC.

This sequence joins TRBV7-6 and TRBJ2-3; 12 nucleotides agree with TRBD2. The CDR3 loop spans 16 amino acids. Germline values: CDR1 SGHVS, CDR2 FNYEAQ. V lost 1 base, J lost 7 bases, and 6 bases stayed unmatched. The CDR3 DNA follows: TGTGCCAGCAGCTTAGGCGCTAGCGGGGGGGGGTATACGCAGTATTTT. Amino acid sequence: CASSLGASGGGYTQYF.